The next 20 T cell receptor beta chains were all read from a single sample in a study of T cell responses to AZD1222 COVID-19 vaccine. Sequencing was performed with immunoSEQ multiplex PCR; in TCRdb, only in-frame clones are kept and a portion is missing. The sample consists of 75,000 to 100,000 clones, approximately 90% of them appearing once. Sample: peripheral blood, taken on day 0 of AZD1222 vaccination. The source of these receptors is an adult in good health.

This chain links TRBV14 with TRBJ1-1; D uncertain. The CDR3 covers 11 residues. Germline V gene lookup returns CDR1 SGHDN and CDR2 FVKESK. Trimming removed 4 bases from V and 6 bases from J, with 6 bases in between. CDR3 protein: CASSRRSEAFF. CDR3 nucleotides: TGTGCCAGCAGCCGACGGTCTGAAGCTTTCTTT.

The chain couples TRBV5-8 to TRBJ2-3, with TRBD2 as a possible D gene (5 bases). The CDR3 totals 17 residues. The germline gives CDR1 SGHTS, CDR2 YDEGEE. V shed 4 bases and J shed 0 bases, with 18 bases lying between them. CDR3 coding DNA: TGTGCCAGCAGCCGTACCGATAGTAGCGCAAGCACAGATACGCAGTATTTT. Protein product: CASSRTDSSASTDTQYF.

This clone has more than one count but fewer than ten. This chain's CDR3 is CASSQEGWGDYGYTF. DNA of the CDR3: TGCGCCAGCAGCCAAGAGGGGTGGGGGGACTATGGCTACACCTTC. The V and J genes are TRBV4-1 and TRBJ1-2; a weak D match, TRBD1 (5 bases). This CDR3 has 15 residues. V was trimmed by 0 bases and J by 3 bases, leaving 11 bases between them. The germline V gene encodes CDR1 MGHRA and CDR2 YSYEKL.

The rearrangement joins TRBV7-9 to TRBJ1-1, with D possibly TRBD1 on 5 matching bases. V shed 2 bases and J shed 9 bases, with 16 bases lying between them. The CDR3 loop spans 14 amino acids. CDR1 and CDR2 from the germline V gene are SEHNR and FQNEAQ (reference sequence). Here the CDR3 reads CASSLFGAGNKAFF. The CDR3 nucleotides read TGTGCCAGCAGCTTATTTGGGGCCGGGAACAAAGCTTTCTTT.

This chain uses TRBV6-4 with TRBJ2-3; D is unclear. Germline CDR1 MRHNA, CDR2 SNTAGT. This CDR3 spans 15 amino acids. V lost 2 bases and J lost 3, with 12 bases in between. CDR3 DNA sequence: TGTGCCAGCAGTGACGTGGGCTTGGGGACAGATACGCAGTATTTT. Translation gives CASSDVGLGTDTQYF.

A note on this clone: The sample holds other DNA sequences that translate to the same CDR3. The V and J genes are TRBV9 and TRBJ1-2, with D tentatively TRBD1 (5 bases). The CDR3 has 14 amino acids. Trimming took 4 bases from V and 1 from J, leaving 11 bases between them. Germline loops: CDR1 SGDLS, CDR2 YYNGEE. CDR3: CASSPRGGNYGYTF. Written as DNA, the CDR3 is TGTGCCAGCAGCCCTAGGGGCGGTAACTATGGCTACACCTTC. Combining the CDR3 with reference TRBV9 and TRBJ1-2 gives the whole variable domain DSGVTQTPKHLITATGQRVTLRCSPRSGDLSVYWYQQSLDQGLQFLIQYYNGEERAKGNILERFSAQQFPDLHSELNLSSLELGDSALYFCASSPRGGNYGYTFGSGTRLTVV.

This clone has a handful of counts. The chain joins TRBV6-5 to TRBJ1-1, with D hard to call. Between the trimmed V and J ends, which lost 0 bases and 1 base, there was a span of 6 bases. From germline, CDR1 is MNHEY and CDR2 SVGAGI. The CDR3 contains 14 residues. The CDR3 nucleotides read TGTGCCAGCAGTTACTCCAAGGGGAACACTGAAGCTTTCTTT. Its translation is CASSYSKGNTEAFF.

The V gene is TRBV14, the J gene TRBJ2-3, with 14 bases identical to TRBD2. The CDR3 is 18 amino acids. The J segment lost 2 bases and the V segment lost 2 bases, leaving 6 bases of the junction unmatched. Germline CDR1 and CDR2: SGHDN and FVKESK. The DNA of the CDR3 is TGTGCCAGCAGCCAACGCGGGACTAGCGGGAGATCCACAGATACGCAGTATTTT. This sequence encodes CASSQRGTSGRSTDTQYF.

The rearrangement uses TRBV5-1 and TRBJ2-1, with D hard to call. The V end lost 1 base, the J end lost 0 bases, and 20 bases lay between the germline ends. The CDR3 contains 19 residues. Germline V gene sequence: CDR1 SGHRS, CDR2 YFSETQ. CDR3 nucleotide sequence: TGCGCCAGCAGCTTGTTTGCTACCCCATACCTCAGCTCCTACAATGAGCAGTTCTTC. It yields the protein CASSLFATPYLSSYNEQFF. The entire variable domain, with the rest obtained from reference TRBV5-1 and TRBJ2-1, is as follows: KAGVTQTPRYLIKTRGQQVTLSCSPISGHRSVSWYQQTPGQGLQFLFEYFSETQRNKGNFPGRFSGRQFSNSRSEMNVSTLELGDSALYLCASSLFATPYLSSYNEQFFGPGTRLTVL.

The V gene is TRBV5-6, the J gene TRBJ1-1; D perhaps matches TRBD1 (5 bases). Germline CDR1 reads SGHDT; CDR2 reads YYEEEE. The CDR3 consists of 16 residues. V lost 4 bases and J 3 bases, leaving 19 bases between the germline ends. CDR3 sequence reads: CASSLLTTALDTEAFF. The CDR3 nucleotides are TGTGCCAGCAGCCTACTTACGACAGCCCTAGACACTGAAGCTTTCTTT.

The V call is TRBV9, the J call TRBJ2-1; 7 nucleotides match TRBD2. After removal of 0 bases from V and 6 bases from J, the junction contained 6 bases not matched to a gene. This CDR3 spans 15 amino acids. Germline V gene sequence: CDR1 SGDLS, CDR2 YYNGEE. The CDR3 sequence: CASSVAQRTSNEQFF. As DNA, the CDR3 is TGTGCCAGCAGCGTAGCACAGAGGACTAGCAATGAGCAGTTCTTC. The full variable domain, completed using reference TRBV9 and TRBJ2-1, is DSGVTQTPKHLITATGQRVTLRCSPRSGDLSVYWYQQSLDQGLQFLIQYYNGEERAKGNILERFSAQQFPDLHSELNLSSLELGDSALYFCASSVAQRTSNEQFFGPGTRLTVL.

The V gene is TRBV19, the J gene TRBJ1-1, with TRBD1 matching 7 bases. CDR1 LNHDA and CDR2 SQIVND come from the germline V gene (reference sequence). This CDR3 is built from 13 residues. V shed 4 bases and J 5 bases; nucleotides not matched to a gene: 4. The CDR3 spells CASSTQGGTEAFF. CDR3 nucleotide sequence: TGTGCCAGTAGTACTCAGGGGGGGACTGAAGCTTTCTTT.

The gene calls are TRBV28 and TRBJ2-7, with a weak D call TRBD2 (5 bases). The V end lost 8 bases, the J end lost 4 bases, and 9 bases lay between the germline ends. Germline V gene lookup returns CDR1 MDHEN and CDR2 SYDVKM. This CDR3 has 11 amino acids. CDR3: CASGGPYEQYF. The CDR3 DNA reads TGTGCCAGCGGCGGGCCTTACGAGCAGTACTTC.

The J gene is TRBJ2-1, the V gene TRBV19; 9 bases line up with TRBD2. V shed 3 bases, J shed 9 bases, and the junction held 15 bases outside the gene matches. From germline, CDR1 is LNHDA and CDR2 SQIVND (reference sequence). This CDR3 region has 17 residues. The CDR3 protein is CASSMGNTRREGGEQFF. As DNA, the CDR3 is TGTGCCAGTAGTATGGGTAATACACGGCGGGAGGGCGGTGAGCAGTTCTTC.

The J gene is TRBJ2-1, the V gene TRBV3-1 (or the pseudogene TRBV3-2); D remains unclear. Looked up from germline, CDR1 is LGHDT and CDR2 is YNNKEL (reference sequence). Trimming removed 1 base at V and 11 bases at J, with 12 bases between. This CDR3 has 13 amino acids. The CDR3 sequence: CASSQVSTHQQFF. CDR3 DNA: TGTGCCAGCAGCCAAGTGAGCACGCATCAGCAGTTCTTC.

This chain links TRBV7-9 with TRBJ1-4; D unclear. V lost 1 base and J 2 bases, leaving 5 bases between the germline ends. Germline lookup yields CDR1 SEHNR and CDR2 FQNEAQ (reference sequence). This CDR3 comprises 14 residues. CDR3 bases: TGTGCCAGCAGCTTAGGCACCACTAATGAAAAACTGTTTTTT. Translated: CASSLGTTNEKLFF.

A word on this clone: Within the sample, other DNA sequences also encode this same CDR3. The chain has TRBV19 and TRBJ2-3; unclear D gene. Germline CDR1 and CDR2: LNHDA and SQIVND (reference sequence). The CDR3 is 13 residues long. Trimming removed 2 bases from V and 1 base from J, with 4 bases in between. The CDR3 DNA reads TGTGCCAGTAGTATACTAGGCACAGATACGCAGTATTTT. As protein: CASSILGTDTQYF.

The sample holds a few counts of this clone. This chain links TRBV7-2 with TRBJ2-7, with no clear D. The V gene lost 1 base and the J gene lost 6 bases, with 10 bases spanning the gap. Germline lookup yields CDR1 SGHTA and CDR2 FQGNSA. CDR3 length: 13 amino acids. The CDR3 spells CASSLEAETEQYF. CDR3 coding DNA: TGTGCCAGCAGCTTAGAGGCCGAGACCGAGCAGTACTTC.

V gene TRBV28 combines with J gene TRBJ1-6, with D possibly matching TRBD1 (5 bases). This CDR3 is built from 17 residues. In germline, CDR1 is MDHEN, CDR2 SYDVKM. The V gene lost 4 bases and the J gene lost 8 bases, with 21 bases spanning the gap. In DNA form, the CDR3 reads TGTGCCAGCAGTTCTGACGGAGGGACCCCGAATGATTCACCCCTCCACTTT. Amino acid sequence: CASSSDGGTPNDSPLHF. Full variable domain (remainder filled in from reference TRBV28 and TRBJ1-6): DVKVTQSSRYLVKRTGEKVFLECVQDMDHENMFWYRQDPGLGLRLIYFSYDVKMKEKGDIPEGYSVSREKKERFSLILESASTNQTSMYLCASSSDGGTPNDSPLHFGNGTRLTVT.

CDR3 coding DNA: TGTGCCGCCGGACGGGGGGGGAACACTGAAGCTTTCTTT. Its protein product is CAAGRGGNTEAFF. The V call is TRBV6-5, the J call TRBJ1-1, with TRBD1 as a possible D gene (5 bases). The CDR3 length is 13 residues. Trimming took off 11 bases at V and 1 base at J, with 14 bases between the two ends. Germline CDR1 reads MNHEY; CDR2 reads SVGAGI.